The present T cell receptor (beta chain) was sequenced within a study of T-cell reconstitution after alpha-beta-depleted transplantation in children. The CDR3 spans 15 residues. V dropped 0 bases and J dropped 2; count of bases not matched to a gene: 4. Germline CDR1 SQVTM, CDR2 ANQGSEA. A TCRbeta library incorporating unique molecular identifiers was prepared. One entry per CDR3 protein, called by TCRdb with MiXCR from the PCR reads. The data contain some 390,000 distinct CDR3 sequences, about a fifth of them singletons. The specimen was PBMCs from the stem cell graft donor, collected from the stem cell graft. The V gene is TRBV29-1, the J gene TRBJ1-2; TRBD1 matches 9 bases. The source is a human donor who donated a stem cell graft to a child with acute myeloid leukemia. The DNA of the CDR3 is TGCAGCGTTGAAGAAAGGACAGGGGCGAACTATGGCTACACCTTC. Translation gives CSVEERTGANYGYTF.